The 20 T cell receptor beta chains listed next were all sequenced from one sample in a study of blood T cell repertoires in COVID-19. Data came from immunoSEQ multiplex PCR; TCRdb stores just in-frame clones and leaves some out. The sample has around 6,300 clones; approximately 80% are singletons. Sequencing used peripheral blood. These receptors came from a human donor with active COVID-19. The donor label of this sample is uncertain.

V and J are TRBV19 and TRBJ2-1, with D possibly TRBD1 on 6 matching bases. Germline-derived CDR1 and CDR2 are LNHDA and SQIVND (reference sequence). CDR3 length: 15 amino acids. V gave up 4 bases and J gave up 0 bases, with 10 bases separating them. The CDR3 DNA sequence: TGTGCCAGTAGTAGGAGAGGGGGCTCCTACAATGAGCAGTTCTTC. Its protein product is CASSRRGGSYNEQFF.

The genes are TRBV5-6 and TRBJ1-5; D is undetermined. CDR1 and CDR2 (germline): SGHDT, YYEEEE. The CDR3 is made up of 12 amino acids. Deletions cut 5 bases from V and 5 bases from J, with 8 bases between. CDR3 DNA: TGTGCCAGCAGTACTCCCGATCAGCCCCAGCATTTT. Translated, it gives CASSTPDQPQHF.

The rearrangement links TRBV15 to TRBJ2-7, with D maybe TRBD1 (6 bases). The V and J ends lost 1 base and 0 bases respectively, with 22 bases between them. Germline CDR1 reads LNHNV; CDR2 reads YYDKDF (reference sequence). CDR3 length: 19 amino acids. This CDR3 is CATSRGLAIGTLSSYEQYF. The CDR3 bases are TGTGCCACCAGCAGAGGTTTGGCGATTGGGACATTAAGCTCCTACGAGCAGTACTTC. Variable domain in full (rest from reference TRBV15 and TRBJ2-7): DAMVIQNPRYQVTQFGKPVTLSCSQTLNHNVMYWYQQKSSQAPKLLFHYYDKDFNNEADTPDNFQSRRPNTSFCFLDIRSPGLGDTAMYLCATSRGLAIGTLSSYEQYFGPGTRLTVT.

DNA of the CDR3: TGTGCCACCAGCCCACGGGGGGGCACAGATACGCAGTATTTT. This translates into CATSPRGGTDTQYF. The chain recombines TRBV15 with TRBJ2-3; 7 positions agree with TRBD2. V was clipped by 5 bases and J by 1 base; unmatched bases: 3. The CDR3 contains 14 residues. The germline V gene encodes CDR1 LNHNV and CDR2 YYDKDF (reference sequence).

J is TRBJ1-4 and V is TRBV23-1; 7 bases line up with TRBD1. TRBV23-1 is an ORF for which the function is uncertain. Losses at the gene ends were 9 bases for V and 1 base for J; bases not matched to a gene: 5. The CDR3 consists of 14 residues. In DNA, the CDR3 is TGCGCCAGTCCGAGACAGGGAACTAATGAAAAACTGTTTTTT. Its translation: CASPRQGTNEKLFF.

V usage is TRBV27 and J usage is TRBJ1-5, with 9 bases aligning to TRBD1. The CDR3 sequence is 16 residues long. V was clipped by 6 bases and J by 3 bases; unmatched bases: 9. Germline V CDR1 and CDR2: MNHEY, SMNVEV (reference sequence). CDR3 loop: CASRAAGTGYNQPQHF. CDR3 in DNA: TGTGCCAGCAGGGCGGCCGGGACAGGGTACAATCAGCCCCAGCATTTT.

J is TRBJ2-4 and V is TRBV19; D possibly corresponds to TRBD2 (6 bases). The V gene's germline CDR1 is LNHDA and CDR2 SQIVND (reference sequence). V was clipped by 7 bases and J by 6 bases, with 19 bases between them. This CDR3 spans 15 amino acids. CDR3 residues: CASTNFGGDGNIQYF. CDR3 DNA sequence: TGTGCCAGTACCAATTTCGGGGGTGACGGAAACATTCAGTACTTC.

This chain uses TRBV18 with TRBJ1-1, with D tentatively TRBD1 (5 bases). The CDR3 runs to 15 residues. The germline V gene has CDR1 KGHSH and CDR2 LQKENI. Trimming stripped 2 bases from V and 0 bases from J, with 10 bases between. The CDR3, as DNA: TGTGCCAGCTCACCAGACAGATCCATGAACACTGAAGCTTTCTTT. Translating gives CASSPDRSMNTEAFF.

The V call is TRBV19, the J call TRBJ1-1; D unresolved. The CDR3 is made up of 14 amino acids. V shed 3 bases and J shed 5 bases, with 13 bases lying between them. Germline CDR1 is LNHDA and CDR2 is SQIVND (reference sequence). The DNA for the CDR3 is TGTGCCAGTAGTATTGCCCGAGGGAGTACTGAAGCTTTCTTT. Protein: CASSIARGSTEAFF.

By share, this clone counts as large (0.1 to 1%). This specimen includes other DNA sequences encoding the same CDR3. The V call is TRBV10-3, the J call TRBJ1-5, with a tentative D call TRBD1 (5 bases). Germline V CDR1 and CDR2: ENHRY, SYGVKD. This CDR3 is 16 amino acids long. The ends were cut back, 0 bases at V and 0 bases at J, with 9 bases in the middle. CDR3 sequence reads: CAISESGGDSNQPQHF. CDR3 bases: TGTGCCATCAGTGAGTCGGGGGGAGATAGCAATCAGCCCCAGCATTTT.

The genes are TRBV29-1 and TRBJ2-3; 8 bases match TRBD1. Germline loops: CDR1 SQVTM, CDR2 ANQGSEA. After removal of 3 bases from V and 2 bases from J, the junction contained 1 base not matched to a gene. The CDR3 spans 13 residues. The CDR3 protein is CSVDQGATDTQYF. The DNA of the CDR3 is TGCAGCGTTGACCAGGGGGCCACAGATACGCAGTATTTT.

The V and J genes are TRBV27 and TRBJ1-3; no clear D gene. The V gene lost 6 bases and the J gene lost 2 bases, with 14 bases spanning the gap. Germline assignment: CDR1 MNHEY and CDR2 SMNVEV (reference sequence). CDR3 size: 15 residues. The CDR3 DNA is TGTGCCAGCAGAGAGAGGCCAGTGCCTGGAAACACCATATATTTT. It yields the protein CASRERPVPGNTIYF.

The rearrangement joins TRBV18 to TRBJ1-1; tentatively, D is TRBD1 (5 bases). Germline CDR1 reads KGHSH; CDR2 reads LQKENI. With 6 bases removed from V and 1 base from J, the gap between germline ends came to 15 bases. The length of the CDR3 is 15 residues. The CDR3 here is CASSPSPGGNTEAFF. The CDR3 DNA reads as TGTGCCAGCTCTCCCTCACCGGGGGGGAACACTGAAGCTTTCTTT.

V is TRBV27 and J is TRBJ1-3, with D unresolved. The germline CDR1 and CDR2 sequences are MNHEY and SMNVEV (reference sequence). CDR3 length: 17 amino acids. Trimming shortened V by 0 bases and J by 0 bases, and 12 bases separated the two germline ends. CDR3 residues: CASSLSPSSLSGNTIYF. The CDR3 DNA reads TGTGCCAGCAGTTTATCTCCGTCTTCACTCTCTGGAAACACCATATATTTT.

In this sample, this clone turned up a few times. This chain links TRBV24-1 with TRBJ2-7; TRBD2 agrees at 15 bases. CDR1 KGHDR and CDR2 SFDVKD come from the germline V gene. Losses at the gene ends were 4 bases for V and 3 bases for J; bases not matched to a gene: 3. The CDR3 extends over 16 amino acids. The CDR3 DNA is TGTGCCACCAGTGAAGGACTAGCGGGAGGGATCTACGAGCAGTACTTC. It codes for CATSEGLAGGIYEQYF.

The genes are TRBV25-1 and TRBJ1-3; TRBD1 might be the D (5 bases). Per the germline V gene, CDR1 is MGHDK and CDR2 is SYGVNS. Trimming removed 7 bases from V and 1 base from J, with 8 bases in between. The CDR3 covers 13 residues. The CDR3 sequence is CASTTVSGNTIYF. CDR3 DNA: TGTGCCAGCACGACAGTATCTGGAAACACCATATATTTT.

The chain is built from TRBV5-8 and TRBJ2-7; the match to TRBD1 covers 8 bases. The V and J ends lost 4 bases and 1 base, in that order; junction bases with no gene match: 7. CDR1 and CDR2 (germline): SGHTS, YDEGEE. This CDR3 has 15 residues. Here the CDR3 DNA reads TGTGCCAGCAGCGCGGGACAGGTAATTTCCTACGAGCAGTACTTC. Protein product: CASSAGQVISYEQYF.

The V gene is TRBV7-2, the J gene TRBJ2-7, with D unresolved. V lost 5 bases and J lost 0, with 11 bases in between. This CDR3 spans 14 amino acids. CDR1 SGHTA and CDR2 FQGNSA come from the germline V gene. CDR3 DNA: TGTGCCAGCAGCCAGACTGCGACCTCCTACGAGCAGTACTTC. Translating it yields CASSQTATSYEQYF.

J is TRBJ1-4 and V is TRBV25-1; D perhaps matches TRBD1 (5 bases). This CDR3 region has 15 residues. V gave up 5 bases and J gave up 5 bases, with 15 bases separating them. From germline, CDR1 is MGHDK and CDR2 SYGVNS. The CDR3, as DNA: TGTGCCAGCAGTAGCCGCCGGAGACAGAATGAAAAACTGTTTTTT. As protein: CASSSRRRQNEKLFF.

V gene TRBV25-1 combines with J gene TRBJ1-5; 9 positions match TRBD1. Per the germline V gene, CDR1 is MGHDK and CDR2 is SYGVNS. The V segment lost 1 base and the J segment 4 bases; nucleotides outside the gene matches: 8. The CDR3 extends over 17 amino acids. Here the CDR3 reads CASSESIPGQGNQPQHF. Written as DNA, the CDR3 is TGTGCCAGCAGTGAATCAATTCCGGGACAGGGAAATCAGCCCCAGCATTTT. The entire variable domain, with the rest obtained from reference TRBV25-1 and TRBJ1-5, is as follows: EADIYQTPRYLVIGTGKKITLECSQTMGHDKMYWYQQDPGMELHLIHYSYGVNSTEKGDLSSESTVSRIRTEHFPLTLESARPSHTSQYLCASSESIPGQGNQPQHFGDGTRLSIL.